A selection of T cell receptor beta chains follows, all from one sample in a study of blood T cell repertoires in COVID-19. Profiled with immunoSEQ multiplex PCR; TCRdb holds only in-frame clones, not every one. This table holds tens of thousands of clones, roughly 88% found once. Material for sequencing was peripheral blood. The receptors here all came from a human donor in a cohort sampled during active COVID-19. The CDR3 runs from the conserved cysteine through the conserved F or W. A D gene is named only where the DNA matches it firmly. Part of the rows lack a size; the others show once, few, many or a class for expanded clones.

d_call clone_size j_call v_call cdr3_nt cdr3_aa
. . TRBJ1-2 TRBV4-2 TGTGCCAGCAGCCAAGAAGTGGGAGGGAACTATGGCTACACCTTC CASSQEVGGNYGYTF
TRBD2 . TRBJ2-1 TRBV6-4 TGTGCCAGCCCCAAGCGGACTAGCGGGAGGATTGAGCAGTTCTTC CASPKRTSGRIEQFF
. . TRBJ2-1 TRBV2 TGTGCCAGCAGCCCCGACTCGACCCTATACAATGAGCAGTTCTTC CASSPDSTLYNEQFF
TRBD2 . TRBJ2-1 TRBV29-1 TGCAGCGTTGAGCCCAGCGGGGGTTTGGGTAATGAGCAGTTCTTC CSVEPSGGLGNEQFF
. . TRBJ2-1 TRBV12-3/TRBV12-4 TGTGCCAGCAGACTAGACGGTAGGAATGAGCAGTTCTTC CASRLDGRNEQFF
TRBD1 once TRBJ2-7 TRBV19 TGTGCCAGTAGTATCCAGACAGGGTCGGGGGAGCAGTACTTC CASSIQTGSGEQYF
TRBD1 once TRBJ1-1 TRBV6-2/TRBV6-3 TGTGCCAGCAGTACTACCCGGACAGGGCATCCTTTCTTT CASSTTRTGHPFF
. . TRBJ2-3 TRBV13 TGTGCCAGCAGCTTCTCCCTGACGGGGGAGAGCACAGATACGCAGTATTTT CASSFSLTGESTDTQYF
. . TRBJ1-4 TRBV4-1 TGCGCCAGCAGCCAAGTCCCCCAGGGCAGGGAAAAACTGTTTTTT CASSQVPQGREKLFF
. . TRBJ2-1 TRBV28 TGTGCCAGCATGGTCGGGAAAACGGGAAATAAGTTCTTC CASMVGKTGNKFF
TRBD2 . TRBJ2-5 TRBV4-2 TGTGCCAGCAGCCGCGGGAGTGAGGGACCCCAAGAGACCCAGTACTTC CASSRGSEGPQETQYF
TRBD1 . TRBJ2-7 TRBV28 TGTGCCAGCAGTTACGGGACAGGGGGCCACGAGCAGTACTTC CASSYGTGGHEQYF
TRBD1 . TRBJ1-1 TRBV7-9 TGTGCCAGCAGCTTCCAGGGGGGCACTGAAGCTTTCTTT CASSFQGGTEAFF
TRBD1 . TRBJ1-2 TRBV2 TGTGCCAGCGGGGACAGGGGGCGGGGAGGCTACACCTTC CASGDRGRGGYTF
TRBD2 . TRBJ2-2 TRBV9 TGTGCCAGCAGCTCGAGACTAGCGGGGGAACCGAACACCGGGGAGCTGTTTTTT CASSSRLAGEPNTGELFF
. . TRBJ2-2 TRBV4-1 TGCGCCAGCAGCCATCCGGGAATGAACCCCGGGGAGCTGTTTTTT CASSHPGMNPGELFF
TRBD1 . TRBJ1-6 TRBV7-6 TGTGCCAGCAGCCCCCGAGGGACAGGGAATAATTCACCCCTCCACTTT CASSPRGTGNNSPLHF
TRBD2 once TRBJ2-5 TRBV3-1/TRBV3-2 TGTGCCAGCAGGCGACTAGCGGGGGGCCAAGAGACCCAGTACTTC CASRRLAGGQETQYF
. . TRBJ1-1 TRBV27 TGTGCCAGCAGTTTAACCCCCCACCGAGGGAACACTGAAGCTTTCTTT CASSLTPHRGNTEAFF
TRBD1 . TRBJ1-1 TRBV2 TGTGCCAGTATCTTACAGGGGGCTGTCACTGAAGCTTTCTTT CASILQGAVTEAFF
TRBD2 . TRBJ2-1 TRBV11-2 TGTGCCAGCAGTCTACTAGCGGGAGGACCCTACAATGAGCAGTTCTTC CASSLLAGGPYNEQFF
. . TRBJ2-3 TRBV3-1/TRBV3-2 TGTGCCAGCAGCCAGCAGCGAGAAGATACGCAGTATTTT CASSQQREDTQYF
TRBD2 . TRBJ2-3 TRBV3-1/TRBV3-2 TGTGCCAGCAGCAGGGGACTAGCGGGTAGCACAGATACGCAGTATTTT CASSRGLAGSTDTQYF
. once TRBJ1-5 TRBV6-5 TGTGCCAGCAGTTACTCGTACAATAATCAGCCCCAGCATTTT CASSYSYNNQPQHF
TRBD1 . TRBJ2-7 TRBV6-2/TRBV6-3 TGTGCCAGCAGTAGTTGGGACAGTACCGTCTACAAGCAGTACTTC CASSSWDSTVYKQYF
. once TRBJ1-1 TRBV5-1 TGCGCCAGCAGCTTTTCAGAGAACACTGAAGCTTTCTTT CASSFSENTEAFF
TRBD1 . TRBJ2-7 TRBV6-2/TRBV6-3 TGTGCCAGCAGTTACCCTTATCCCTCGACAGGGGGGCACTACGAGCAGTACTTC CASSYPYPSTGGHYEQYF
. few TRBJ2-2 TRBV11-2 TGTGCCAGCAGCTTAGGAGGACTGGTCGGGGAGCTGTTTTTT CASSLGGLVGELFF
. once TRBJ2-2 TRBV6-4 TGTGCCAGCACCCTCAACACCGGGGAGCTGTTTTTT CASTLNTGELFF
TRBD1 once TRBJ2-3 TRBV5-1 TGCGCCAGCAGCTTGGCCTACCGGACAGGGGGATCAGGTACGCAGTATTTT CASSLAYRTGGSGTQYF
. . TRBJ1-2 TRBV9 TGTGCCAGCAGCGCCGGGACAAAGGGGGACTATGGCTACACCTTC CASSAGTKGDYGYTF
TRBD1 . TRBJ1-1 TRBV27 TGTGCCAGCAGTTCGCGACAGGGCGGGTTTTGGGACACTGAAGCTTTCTTT CASSSRQGGFWDTEAFF
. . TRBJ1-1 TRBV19 TGTGCCAGTAACCTAGCATTCCGCGACACTGAAGCTTTCTTT CASNLAFRDTEAFF
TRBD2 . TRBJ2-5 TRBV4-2 TGTGCCAGCAGCCCAACCCCGGGACTAGGAGAGACCCAGTACTTC CASSPTPGLGETQYF
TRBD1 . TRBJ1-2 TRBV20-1 TGCAGTGCTTGGGACAGCTATGGCTACACCTTC CSAWDSYGYTF
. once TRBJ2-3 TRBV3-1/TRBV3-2 TGTGCCAGCAGCGGAGGGTCCCGGTCGCCCACAGATACGCAGTATTTT CASSGGSRSPTDTQYF
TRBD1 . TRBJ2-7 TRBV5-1 TGCGCCAGCAGTTTTCTTCTCGACAGGGGGCTCTACGAGCAGTACTTC CASSFLLDRGLYEQYF
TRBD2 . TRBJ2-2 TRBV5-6 TGTGCCAGCAGATTAGCGGGGGGGCAGCCCGGGGAGCTGTTTTTT CASRLAGGQPGELFF
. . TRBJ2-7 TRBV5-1 TGCGCCAGCAGCTTGGTAGGGGGAGGGGACGAGCAGTACTTC CASSLVGGGDEQYF
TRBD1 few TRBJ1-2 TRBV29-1 TGCAGCGTTGGAGACAGGGGGCGAACCGACTATGGCTACACCTTC CSVGDRGRTDYGYTF
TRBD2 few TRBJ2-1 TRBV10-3 TGTGCCACCGAGGGGAGACGGGAGGCCCAGTTCTTC CATEGRREAQFF
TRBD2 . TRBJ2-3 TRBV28 TGTGCCAGCAGTTCTAGCGGGAGGTTAACAGATACGCAGTATTTT CASSSSGRLTDTQYF
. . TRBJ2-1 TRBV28 TGTGCCAGCAGTTTAATCTCAGCGGAGACCTCTTACAATGAGCAGTTCTTC CASSLISAETSYNEQFF
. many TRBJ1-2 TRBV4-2 TGTGCCAGCAGCCAAGAAATTATGGGGGCCTATGGCTACACCTTC CASSQEIMGAYGYTF
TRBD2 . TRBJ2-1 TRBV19 TGTGCCACCAGACTGCGGGGGGCGTTTTCAGATGAGCAGTTCTTC CATRLRGAFSDEQFF
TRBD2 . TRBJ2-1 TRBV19 TGTGCCAGTAGAACGTCCGGGACTTTCGGGGGGGAGCAGTTCTTC CASRTSGTFGGEQFF
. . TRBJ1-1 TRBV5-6 TGTGCCAGCAGCCATCAGGGTGGCACTGAAGCTTTCTTT CASSHQGGTEAFF
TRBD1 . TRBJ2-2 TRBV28 TGTGCCAGCAGCCCCCGCCCAGCTGGCAGGGGGCGATACCCCGGGGAGCTGTTTTTT CASSPRPAGRGRYPGELFF
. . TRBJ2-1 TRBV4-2 TGTGCCAGCAGCCACAGAGGTGTAGGCAATGAGCAGTTCTTC CASSHRGVGNEQFF
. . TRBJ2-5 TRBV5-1 TGCGCCAGCAGCTTGGCAGCGTATAAGGAGACCCAGTACTTC CASSLAAYKETQYF
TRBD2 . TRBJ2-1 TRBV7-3 TGTGCCAGCAGCCCCCACAGGGGAGCGGGGGGGCACAATGAGCAGTTCTTC CASSPHRGAGGHNEQFF
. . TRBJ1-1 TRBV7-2 TGTGCCAGCAGTAGATTGGAAGGGGCTTCTGAAGCTTTCTTT CASSRLEGASEAFF
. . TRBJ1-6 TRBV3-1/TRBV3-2 TGTGCCAGCAGCCAGGAAAGACAGAATTCACCCCTCCACTTT CASSQERQNSPLHF
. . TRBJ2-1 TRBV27 TGTGCCAGCAGTCCCCGGCAGGATTTTCACAATGAGCAGTTCTTC CASSPRQDFHNEQFF
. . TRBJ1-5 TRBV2 TGTGCCAGCAGTACCGACAGCTATAGCAATCAGCCCCAGCATTTT CASSTDSYSNQPQHF
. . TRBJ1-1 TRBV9 TGTGCCAGCAGCGGCGGAGATTTGAACACTGAAGCTTTCTTT CASSGGDLNTEAFF
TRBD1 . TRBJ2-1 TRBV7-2 TGTGCCAGCAGCTACCGACAGGGTTCGGATGAGCAGTTCTTC CASSYRQGSDEQFF